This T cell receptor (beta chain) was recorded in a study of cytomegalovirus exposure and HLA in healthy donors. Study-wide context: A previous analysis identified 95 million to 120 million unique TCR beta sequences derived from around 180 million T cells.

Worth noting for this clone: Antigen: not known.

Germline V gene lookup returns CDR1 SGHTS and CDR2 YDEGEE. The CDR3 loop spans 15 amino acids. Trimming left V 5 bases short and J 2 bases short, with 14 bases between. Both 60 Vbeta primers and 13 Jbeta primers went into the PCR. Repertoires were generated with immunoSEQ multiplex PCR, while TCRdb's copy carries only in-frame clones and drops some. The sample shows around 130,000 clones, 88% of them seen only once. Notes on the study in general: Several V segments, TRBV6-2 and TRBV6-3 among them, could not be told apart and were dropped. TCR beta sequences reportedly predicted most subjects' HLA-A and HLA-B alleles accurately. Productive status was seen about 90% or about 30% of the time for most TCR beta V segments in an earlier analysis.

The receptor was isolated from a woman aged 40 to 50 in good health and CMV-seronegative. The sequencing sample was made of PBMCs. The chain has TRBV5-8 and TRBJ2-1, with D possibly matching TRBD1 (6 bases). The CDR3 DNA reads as TGTGCCAGCAGTGAAGACAGGCGAACCTACAATGAGCAGTTCTTC. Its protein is CASSEDRRTYNEQFF.